This T cell receptor (beta chain) is from a study of CD8 T cells in ankylosing spondylitis. The study, taken as a whole, reports: Within ankylosing spondylitis blood, a TCR beta motif made up of fewer than ten highly homologous variants appeared to be characteristic.

CDR1 and CDR2 from the germline V gene are DFQATT and SNEGSKA (reference sequence). V lost 6 bases and J lost 7, with 19 bases in between. CDR3 length equals 14 residues. TCRdb called the 5' RACE reads again in MiXCR, with one record for every CDR3 protein. The data hold hundreds of thousands of distinct CDR3 sequences, with about 25% observed a single time. As concerns this clonotype: Its target is not known.

The TCR was taken from a male donor with ankylosing spondylitis. J is TRBJ1-5 and V is TRBV20-1, with D maybe TRBD1 (6 bases). Sequenced sample: blood, either unsorted or a sorted T cell fraction (not recorded which). The DNA for the CDR3 is TGCAGTGCCACGGTGGACAGACCCAGGCAGCCCCAGCATTTT. Its translation: CSATVDRPRQPQHF.